This T cell receptor (beta chain) was recorded in a study of cytomegalovirus exposure and HLA in healthy donors. Findings and limits, study-wide: Later analysis identified over 15,000 TCR beta sequences associated with HLA alleles, using a false discovery rate threshold of 0.05.

A word on this clone: Its antigen is currently unknown.

Researchers ran the PCR with 60 Vbeta and 13 Jbeta primers. Generated by immunoSEQ multiplex PCR, the TCRdb table keeps only in-frame clones and is missing some. Its clone listing holds under 200,000 clones. From germline, CDR1 is WSHSY and CDR2 SAAADI. Trimming took off 3 bases at V and 8 bases at J, with 8 bases between the two ends. The CDR3 totals 12 residues. This chain joins TRBV10-2 and TRBJ2-1; D is unclear. This TCR came from a man under 40 in good health and CMV-seronegative. Sequenced: PBMCs. Here the CDR3 DNA reads TGCGCCAGCAGTGAATTAGTCCATGAGCAGTTCTTC. Amino acids: CASSELVHEQFF.